Listed below are T cell receptor beta chains from one sample, sequenced in a study of T cells in localized non-small cell lung cancer. TCRdb's table, derived via immunoSEQ multiplex PCR, lists solely in-frame clones and lacks some. This sample has hundreds of clones; roughly 25% occur once, and the top ten carry about 6%. Sequenced material: lung tumor tissue, taken before any cancer treatment. The origin of the receptors is a woman aged 40-75 years with stage III lung adenocarcinoma. Both conserved end residues are part of each CDR3. D genes are given only for firm matches. For some rows the clone size is stated as once, few or many, or as a class when expanded; others skip it.

CASNLAGIYNEQFF	TGTGCCAGTAATCTAGCGGGTATCTACAATGAGCAGTTCTTC	TRBV19	TRBD2	TRBJ2-1	NA
CASSLEGYNEQFF	TGTGCCAGCTCACTTGAAGGTTACAATGAGCAGTTCTTC	TRBV18	NA	TRBJ2-1	NA
CASSQWAEEREGRMEQFF	TGCGCCAGCAGTCAATGGGCCGAGGAGCGGGAGGGCCGCATGGAGCAGTTCTTC	TRBV23-1	TRBD2	TRBJ2-1	NA
CASTSTGLAGATQYF	TGTGCCAGCACCTCCACCGGTCTAGCGGGAGCCACCCAGTACTTC	TRBV11-3	TRBD2	TRBJ2-5	medium-sized
CASSLFLTSGGQETQYF	TGTGCCAGCAGCTTGTTCCTGACTAGCGGGGGACAAGAGACCCAGTACTTC	TRBV11-1	TRBD2	TRBJ2-5	NA
CASSYGTGTRETQYF	TGCGCCAGCAGCTACGGGACAGGGACTAGGGAGACCCAGTACTTC	TRBV1	NA	TRBJ2-5	few
CAWMRGGQPQHF	TGTGCCTGGATGAGGGGAGGTCAGCCCCAGCATTTT	TRBV30	NA	TRBJ1-5	few
CASSLDSSGNTIYF	TGTGCCAGCAGCCTTGACAGCTCCGGAAACACCATATATTTT	TRBV11-3	NA	TRBJ1-3	large
CASKPRQGASYNEQFF	TGTGCCAGTAAGCCCCGACAGGGGGCTAGTTACAATGAGCAGTTCTTC	TRBV19	TRBD1	TRBJ2-1	NA
CASSRDASYSYNEQFF	TGTGCCAGTAGCCGGGACGCATCCTACTCCTACAATGAGCAGTTCTTC	TRBV19	NA	TRBJ2-1	once
CSVRLGDVNTEAFF	TGCAGCGTTAGGCTGGGGGACGTGAACACTGAAGCTTTCTTT	TRBV29-1	NA	TRBJ1-1	few
CASSTDRAQGKQYF	TGTGCCAGCAGTACGGACAGGGCCCAGGGCAAGCAGTACTTC	TRBV6-8	TRBD1	TRBJ2-7	NA
CASSLDSGDRSHNEQFF	TGTGCCAGCAGTTTGGATAGCGGGGACAGGAGCCACAATGAGCAGTTCTTC	TRBV28	NA	TRBJ2-1	NA
CASSSVKREQYF	TGTGCCAGCAGTTCGGTGAAGAGGGAGCAGTACTTC	TRBV6-8	NA	TRBJ2-7	few
CASRYGVGNTEAFF	TGCGCCAGCAGGTACGGGGTGGGGAACACTGAAGCTTTCTTT	TRBV5-1	NA	TRBJ1-1	NA
CASSGQGGGHGYTF	TGTGCCAGCAGCGGACAGGGTGGGGGCCATGGCTACACCTTC	TRBV6-8	TRBD1	TRBJ1-2	large
CASCRTSGENEQFF	TGTGCCAGCTGCCGTACTAGTGGGGAGAATGAGCAGTTCTTC	TRBV6-8	NA	TRBJ2-1	few
CASSLFWGSGGLGIQYF	TGTGCCAGCAGTTTATTCTGGGGTAGCGGGGGGCTGGGCATTCAGTACTTC	TRBV28	TRBD2	TRBJ2-4	NA
CASEMGLAVNEQFF	TGCGCCAGCGAAATGGGGCTAGCGGTCAATGAGCAGTTCTTC	TRBV10-2	TRBD2	TRBJ2-1	NA
CASGPSGANVLTF	TGTGCTAGCGGCCCCTCTGGGGCCAACGTCCTGACTTTC	TRBV12-5	NA	TRBJ2-6	NA
CASSYSGGRGPGELFF	TGTGCCAGCAGTTACTCGGGAGGCAGGGGGCCCGGGGAGCTGTTTTTT	TRBV6-8	TRBD1	TRBJ2-2	large
CASGLAGGCEQYF	TGTGCCAGCGGACTAGCGGGAGGGTGCGAGCAGTACTTC	TRBV12-1	NA	TRBJ2-7	once
CASSPRTGRGNTEAFF	TGTGCCAGCAGCCCTCGGACAGGGAGGGGGAACACTGAAGCTTTCTTT	TRBV11-3	TRBD1	TRBJ1-1	large
CASSKDRGPNEKLFF	TGTGCCAGCAGCAAAGACAGGGGCCCTAATGAAAAACTGTTTTTT	TRBV11-3	TRBD1	TRBJ1-4	few
CASRDRGPRGFNTGELFF	TGCGCCAGCCGGGACAGGGGACCGCGTGGGTTTAACACCGGGGAGCTGTTTTTT	TRBV23-1	TRBD1	TRBJ2-2	few
CATSGRPAGASFNEQFF	TGTGCCACCAGCGGCCGACCAGCGGGAGCAAGTTTCAATGAGCAGTTCTTC	TRBV15	TRBD2	TRBJ2-1	NA
CATSREASGRNEQFF	TGTGCCACCAGCAGAGAAGCTAGCGGGAGAAATGAGCAGTTCTTC	TRBV15	TRBD2	TRBJ2-1	large
CASSPWGPSDEQFF	TGTGCCAGCAGCCCGTGGGGACCCAGTGATGAGCAGTTCTTC	TRBV11-3	NA	TRBJ2-1	NA
CASREVLAGNTEAFF	TGTGCCAGCAGGGAGGTACTGGCGGGGAACACTGAAGCTTTCTTT	TRBV9	NA	TRBJ1-1	few
CARWEGPGDGYTF	TGTGCCAGATGGGAGGGGCCTGGCGATGGCTACACCTTC	TRBV9	NA	TRBJ1-2	few
CASGLADTQYF	TGTGCTAGTGGTTTGGCAGATACGCAGTATTTT	TRBV12-5	NA	TRBJ2-3	NA
CASSQNRGGSTNEKLFF	TGTGCCAGCAGTCAGAACCGGGGTGGTTCAACTAATGAAAAACTGTTTTTT	TRBV25-1	NA	TRBJ1-4	NA
CSVEGGRREAFF	TGCAGCGTTGAGGGAGGGCGGAGAGAAGCTTTCTTT	TRBV29-1	NA	TRBJ1-1	NA
CASKSGGRDSYNEQFF	TGTGCCAGTAAGAGCGGGGGGAGGGACTCCTACAATGAGCAGTTCTTC	TRBV19	TRBD2	TRBJ2-1	once
CASSYFPRTDDYGYTF	TGTGCCAGCAGTTACTTCCCGCGGACAGATGACTATGGCTACACCTTC	TRBV6-8	NA	TRBJ1-2	large
CASPPGQGGGEQFF	TGTGCCTCTCCGCCGGGACAGGGAGGTGGTGAGCAGTTCTTC	TRBV9	TRBD1	TRBJ2-1	few
CASSLDGSVQETQYF	TGTGCCAGCAGCTTAGATGGATCGGTTCAAGAGACCCAGTACTTC	TRBV11-3	NA	TRBJ2-5	NA
CASSQGTTSNNEQFF	TGTGCCAGCAGCCAAGGGACTACATCCAACAATGAGCAGTTCTTC	TRBV11-3	TRBD2	TRBJ2-1	NA
CASSLYGATGNTIYF	TGCGCCAGCAGCTTGTACGGGGCTACTGGAAACACCATATATTTT	TRBV5-1	NA	TRBJ1-3	NA
CASSRGGLAGVLFF	TGTGCCAGCAGCCGGGGAGGCCTAGCGGGAGTTTTGTTCTTC	TRBV11-3	TRBD2	TRBJ2-1	few
CASRANTEAFF	TGTGCCAGCCGGGCGAACACTGAAGCTTTCTTT	TRBV6-7	NA	TRBJ1-1	few
CASSSDWASGSLETQYF	TGCGCCAGCAGCTCCGATTGGGCTAGCGGGAGCTTAGAGACCCAGTACTTC	TRBV5-1	TRBD2	TRBJ2-5	NA
CASSLGLYGIYEQYF	TGCGCCAGCAGCTTGGGATTGTACGGTATCTACGAGCAGTACTTC	TRBV5-1	NA	TRBJ2-7	NA
CASSSNSGQGRGYTF	TGTGCCAGCAGTTCTAATTCCGGACAGGGGAGAGGCTACACCTTC	TRBV6-8	TRBD1	TRBJ1-2	few
CATSRDIGVTGELFF	TGTGCCACCAGCAGAGATATCGGGGTAACCGGGGAGCTGTTTTTT	TRBV15	NA	TRBJ2-2	NA
CASSLSVSQLGYTF	TGTGCCAGCAGCTTGTCCGTTAGTCAGCTAGGCTACACCTTC	TRBV11-3	NA	TRBJ1-2	large
CASTTTGAEEKLFF	TGTGCCAGTACTACTACAGGGGCTGAAGAAAAACTGTTTTTT	TRBV19	TRBD1	TRBJ1-4	NA
CASSRWTGDSNEQYF	TGTGCCAGCAGCCGGTGGACAGGGGATAGTAACGAGCAGTACTTC	TRBV9	TRBD1	TRBJ2-7	NA
CAISEGQGAMGNQPQHF	TGTGCCATCAGTGAGGGGCAGGGGGCAATGGGCAATCAGCCCCAGCATTTT	TRBV10-3	TRBD1	TRBJ1-5	NA